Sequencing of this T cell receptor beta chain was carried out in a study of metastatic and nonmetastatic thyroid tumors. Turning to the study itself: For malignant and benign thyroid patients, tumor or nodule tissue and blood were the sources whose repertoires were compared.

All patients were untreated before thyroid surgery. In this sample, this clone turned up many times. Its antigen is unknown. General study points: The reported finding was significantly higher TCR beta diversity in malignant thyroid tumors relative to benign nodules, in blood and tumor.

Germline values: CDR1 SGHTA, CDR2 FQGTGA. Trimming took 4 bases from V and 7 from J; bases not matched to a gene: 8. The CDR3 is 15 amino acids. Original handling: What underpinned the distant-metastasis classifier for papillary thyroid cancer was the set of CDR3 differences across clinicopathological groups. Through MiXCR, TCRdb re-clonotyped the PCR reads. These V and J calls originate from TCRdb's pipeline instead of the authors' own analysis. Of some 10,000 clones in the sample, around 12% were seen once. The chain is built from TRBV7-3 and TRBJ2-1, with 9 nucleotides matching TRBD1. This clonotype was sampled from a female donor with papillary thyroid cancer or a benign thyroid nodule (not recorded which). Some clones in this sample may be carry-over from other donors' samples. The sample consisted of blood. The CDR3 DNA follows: TGTGCCAGCAGCTCCCGACAGGGGGTTGAAAATGAGCAGTTCTTC. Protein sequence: CASSSRQGVENEQFF.